This is a list of T cell receptor beta chains from one sample in a study of human T cells and chemical hapten exposure. One entry per CDR3 protein results from TCRdb running MiXCR on the RACE reads. In the table there are around 380,000 distinct CDR3 sequences, about 4.8% of which are singletons. The sample was whole blood, taken in connection with sensitization to the hapten diphenylcyclopropenone (DPC). All receptors come from a woman between 45 and 60 years old with alopecia areata. Some clones in this sample may be carry-over from other donors' samples. CDR3s include the opening cysteine and the closing phenylalanine or tryptophan.

CDR3 | V
CASSPPTGSRGSYEQYF | TRBV18
CASSQGLVGSNEQFF | TRBV4-3
CSVELMDSGNTIYF | TRBV29-1
CASSQNPLRRPGANVLTF | TRBV14
CSVDSSGANVLTF | TRBV29-1
CASSPPIRYNEQFF | TRBV5-1
CASSYSRSLMNTEAFF | TRBV6-2/TRBV6-3
CASSQVPGGTEAFF | TRBV4-1
CSVAQVSDGYTF | TRBV29-1
CASRPQGRTGNTIYF | TRBV6-5
CASSVGSSTDTQYF | TRBV9
CASSRGPPPSYEQYF | TRBV5-6
CASSYSGLSNQPQHF | TRBV12-3/TRBV12-4
CASTNTGVAEAFF | TRBV5-6
CASSLRSNTQYF | TRBV3-1
CSARDSRRDTQYF | TRBV20-1
CASSFGTTEAFF | TRBV5-4
CASSRGGDLNTEAFF | TRBV4-2
CSAKLAGAGFF | TRBV20-1
CASSLGLAGVKNIQYF | TRBV13
CASSDSNSNQPQHF | TRBV28
CASRYQGADGYTF | TRBV4-1
CASRSWTSGGSGELFF | TRBV6-5
CASRAGQGMTYEQYF | TRBV2
CATPGTLGYTF | TRBV24-1
CASSLVFSQNEKLFF | TRBV11-2
CASKGRGGPSTDTQYF | TRBV6-5
CASSPAPSGASYNEQFF | TRBV5-6
CATWGGPGTEAFF | TRBV6-2/TRBV6-3
CASSLSGYGSPLHF | TRBV5-1
CSVEPIDKTQYF | TRBV29-1
CASSSDEKLFF | TRBV7-9
CASSQTSGANVLTF | TRBV10-2
CAIEIGGLNTEAFF | TRBV12-3/TRBV12-4
CASSSGQYYEQYF | TRBV12-3/TRBV12-4
CASSTTSGGHDEQYF | TRBV9
CASPQRRNTEAFF | TRBV6-5
CASSLLDTEQFF | TRBV5-4
CASSRSDGSNQPQHF | TRBV2
CASSLAHRAGYTF | TRBV7-2
CASSFDAGGQETQYF | TRBV7-3
CASSSPPGSYNEQFF | TRBV6-2/TRBV6-3
CASSLGDRADTQYF | TRBV5-1
CSVEEGVNTEAFF | TRBV29-1
CASSLSQGLPPQYF | TRBV4-3
CASRLSGFYTGELFF | TRBV28
CAWNRGNQPQHF | TRBV30
CASSVFGTGDQETQYF | TRBV2
CATSPRTGSGYTF | TRBV15
CAISELGLQETQYF | TRBV10-3
CASTLRQMNTEAFF | TRBV28
CASSQDRFQETQYF | TRBV4-1
CAISGRGRASEAFF | TRBV10-3
CASSSGLGGEQFF | TRBV13
CAGSDSSNQPQHF | TRBV6-1